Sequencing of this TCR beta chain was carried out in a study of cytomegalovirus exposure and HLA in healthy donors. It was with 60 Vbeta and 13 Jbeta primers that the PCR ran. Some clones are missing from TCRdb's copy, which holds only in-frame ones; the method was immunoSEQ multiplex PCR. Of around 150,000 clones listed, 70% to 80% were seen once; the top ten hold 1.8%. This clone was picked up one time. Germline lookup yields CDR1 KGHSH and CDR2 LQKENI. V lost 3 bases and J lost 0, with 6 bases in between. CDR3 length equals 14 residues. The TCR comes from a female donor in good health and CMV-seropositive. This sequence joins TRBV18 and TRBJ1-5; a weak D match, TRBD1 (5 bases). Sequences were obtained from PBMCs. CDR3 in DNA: TGTGCCAGCTCACCGACAGTTAGCAATCAGCCCCAGCATTTT. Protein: CASSPTVSNQPQHF.